The clone carrying this T cell receptor beta chain came up many times. This sample was included in a study of regulatory T cells in long-lasting Graves disease. Time point given: newly diagnosed GD, antithyroid drugs for less than 3 months. TCR sequences were obtained from RNA taken from PBMCs. Patients all came to the study from an endocrinology department in Xi'an, China. TCR beta libraries were built with iRepertoire HTBI primers and Arm-PCR of CDR3 regions. One entry per CDR3 protein, called by TCRdb with MiXCR from the multiplex PCR reads. Among approximately 490,000 distinct CDR3 sequences listed, 15% to 20% were seen once. V lost 2 bases to trimming and J lost 2 bases, with 8 bases between them. CDR1 is DFQATT and CDR2 is SNEGSKA in the germline V gene (reference sequence). CDR3 length equals 13 residues. These sequences were also reported in another study, on T cells in Graves' hyperthyroidism and ophthalmopathy. This second report adds: The HTBI set primed first-round TCR CDR3 RT-PCR.

The chain recombines TRBV20-1 with TRBJ2-3; D remains unclear. The TCR comes from a man aged 40-49 years with Graves disease. The sequences come from peripheral blood mononuclear cells (PBMCs), collected at new diagnosis, from a patient treated with antithyroid drugs. As DNA, the CDR3 is TGCAGTGCTAGATCCCTGATCACAGATACGCAGTATTTT. Translation: CSARSLITDTQYF.